This T cell receptor (beta chain) was captured by sequencing in a study of blood T cell repertoires in COVID-19. Study summary: The cDNA or gDNA used as material had been derived from T cells, B-cell-depleted T cells, or PBMCs.

In the original analysis: It was from reference gene primer amplification that nucleated cell counts were estimated. Repertoires were generated with immunoSEQ multiplex PCR, while TCRdb's copy carries only in-frame clones and drops some. V and J calls and clone size are given by that table; D and trimming were obtained from the DNA. The data show approximately 190,000 clones, around 84% seen once. Material for sequencing was peripheral blood. This TCR came from a human donor in a cohort sampled during active COVID-19.

The CDR3 bases are TGTGCCAGCAGCCTCCCGCGGGGGCTTCTTGATGGCTACACCTTC. Amino acid sequence: CASSLPRGLLDGYTF. V and J are TRBV21-1 and TRBJ1-2. TRBV21-1 is a known pseudogene. This CDR3 has 15 amino acids.